The clone carrying this TCR beta chain was found once. Its antigen is undetermined. The CDR3 loop spans 12 amino acids. The germline V gene has CDR1 MDHEN and CDR2 SYDVKM. Trimming pared 3 bases from V and 8 bases from J, leaving 10 bases between. These data are taken from a study of OX40 agonist ivuxolimab in advanced cancers. The study, taken as a whole, reports: The average count of expanded clones was higher among CD8+ T cells than among CD4+. Clones of CD4+ and CD8+ blood T cells grew by week 6 at doses of 0.1 to 3.0 mg/kg. Part of the nonresponder group also had normalized T-cell clonal expansion that was low.

Assay used: immunoSEQ multiplex PCR; TCRdb lists only in-frame clones, some missing. The data show tens of thousands of clones, around 88% seen once. Enrollment shut out patients with autoimmune disease history or systemic immunosuppression. This TCR was sampled from an adult with an advanced solid tumor such as melanoma, head and neck, liver or kidney cancer. The specimen was CD4+ or CD8+ T cells sorted from blood, collected in a trial of the OX40 agonist ivuxolimab. The chain carries TRBV28 and TRBJ1-2; D remains unclear. The CDR3 sequence is CASSFVGLGYTF. The CDR3 DNA sequence: TGTGCCAGCAGTTTCGTGGGTTTGGGCTACACCTTC.